This TCR beta chain comes out of a study of blood T cell repertoires in COVID-19. The length of the CDR3 is 15 residues. Trimming removed 5 bases from V and 3 bases from J; junction bases left unmatched: 6. Germline CDR1 MNHEY, CDR2 SMNVEV (reference sequence). Clones were sequenced by immunoSEQ multiplex PCR, and TCRdb holds only the in-frame ones, with some missing. The profile shows about 160,000 clones, about 81% of them singletons. This chain joins TRBV27 and TRBJ1-2, with TRBD1 identical over 10 bases. The sequence derives from a human donor in a cohort sampled during active COVID-19. The sample was peripheral blood. Here the CDR3 DNA reads TGTGCCAGCAGTCCGGGGACAGGGGACTACTATGGCTACACCTTC. This translates into CASSPGTGDYYGYTF.